Listed here are 18 T cell receptor beta chains from one sample, sequenced in a study of cytomegalovirus exposure and HLA in healthy donors. It was with 60 Vbeta and 13 Jbeta primers that the PCR ran. The data were produced by immunoSEQ multiplex PCR, yet TCRdb's version contains in-frame clones alone and is incomplete. The sample lists about 190,000 clones; just under 75% were seen once. The material sequenced was PBMCs. Source of these receptors: a woman younger than 45 in good health and CMV-seropositive.

This clone was detected once. The chain recombines TRBV5-4 with TRBJ1-2, with D tentatively TRBD1 (6 bases). The CDR3 is 12 residues long. V lost 0 bases and J 6 bases, leaving 6 bases between the germline ends. CDR1 and CDR2 (germline): SGHNT, YYREEE (reference sequence). CDR3 in amino acids: CASSLEGDGYTF. Here the CDR3 DNA reads TGTGCCAGCAGCTTGGAGGGGGATGGCTACACCTTC.

The gene calls are TRBV12-5 and TRBJ1-4, with TRBD1 identical over 7 bases. Trimming cost V 7 bases and J 5 bases; bases outside gene matches: 4. Germline-derived CDR1 and CDR2 are LGHNT and FRNRAP. The CDR3 is made up of 13 amino acids. The CDR3 loop is CASVPRGNEKLFF. CDR3 DNA: TGTGCTAGTGTCCCCAGGGGGAATGAAAAACTGTTTTTT. Complete variable domain (other parts from reference TRBV12-5 and TRBJ1-4): DARVTQTPRHKVTEMGQEVTMRCQPILGHNTVFWYRQTMMQGLELLAYFRNRAPLDDSGMPKDRFSAEMPDATLATLKIQPSEPRDSAVYFCASVPRGNEKLFFGSGTQLSVL.

The chain joins TRBV10-2 to TRBJ2-5; 14 bases are a match to TRBD2. Germline CDR1 is WSHSY and CDR2 is SAAADI. The CDR3 contains 15 residues. Trimming took 7 bases from V and 3 from J; bases not matched to a gene: 4. CDR3 loop: CASTSGLAGEETQYF. CDR3 bases: TGCGCCAGCACTTCGGGACTAGCGGGAGAAGAGACCCAGTACTTC.

V usage is TRBV28 and J usage is TRBJ1-2, with D uncertain. Trimming left V 3 bases short and J 8 bases short, with 10 bases between. The CDR3 spans 12 residues. The germline V gene has CDR1 MDHEN and CDR2 SYDVKM. CDR3 bases: TGTGCCAGCAGTTTCCCCCAACTGGGCTACACCTTC. Its translation is CASSFPQLGYTF.

This chain joins TRBV7-2 and TRBJ2-1, with 9 bases matching TRBD2. Trimming removed 1 base from V and 5 bases from J; junction bases left unmatched: 6. The V gene's germline CDR1 is SGHTA and CDR2 FQGNSA. This CDR3 contains 16 residues. The chain's CDR3 is CASSLEGSGSDNEQFF. In DNA, the CDR3 is TGTGCCAGCAGCTTAGAAGGTAGCGGGAGCGACAATGAGCAGTTCTTC.

Regarding this clone: The junction and the germline gene differ at one end; a read error may be behind it. The chain carries TRBV7-9 and TRBJ2-3; tentatively, D is TRBD2 (5 bases). This CDR3 region has 19 residues. Per the germline V gene, CDR1 is SEHNR and CDR2 is FQNEAQ (reference sequence). The CDR3 sequence is CSSSYPNSGFSSGTDTQYF. The CDR3 DNA sequence: TGTTCCAGCAGCTATCCCAACAGCGGATTCTCTTCGGGCACAGATACGCAGTATTTT.

This chain connects TRBV27 to TRBJ2-3; D not resolved. The germline V gene has CDR1 MNHEY and CDR2 SMNVEV (reference sequence). The CDR3 runs to 13 residues. V dropped 3 bases and J dropped 2 bases, with 6 bases sitting between them. CDR3 residues: CASSLRITDTQYF. CDR3 sequence (DNA): TGTGCCAGCAGTTTGAGAATCACAGATACGCAGTATTTT.

The chain joins TRBV7-9 to TRBJ2-5; D is possibly TRBD1 (6 bases). This CDR3 spans 15 amino acids. V lost 1 base and J 1 base, leaving 10 bases between the germline ends. Germline CDR1 SEHNR, CDR2 FQNEAQ (reference sequence). CDR3 sequence: CASSLGATGQETQYF. Written as DNA, the CDR3 is TGTGCCAGCAGCTTAGGGGCGACAGGCCAAGAGACCCAGTACTTC.

This chain joins TRBV29-1 and TRBJ2-1; 11 bases agree with TRBD2. V trimming: 7 bases; J trimming: 7 bases; junction bases outside the gene matches: 6. The CDR3 consists of 13 residues. Germline CDR1 is SQVTM and CDR2 is ANQGSEA. The CDR3 bases are TGCAGCGGAGATACTAGCGGGAGTAATGAGCAGTTCTTC. Translating it yields CSGDTSGSNEQFF.

This chain joins TRBV6-1 and TRBJ1-1; D perhaps matches TRBD1 (6 bases). Per germline, CDR1 MNHNS and CDR2 SASEGT. There are 13 residues in the CDR3. V lost 6 bases and J lost 4, with 12 bases in between. The CDR3 DNA is TGTGCCAGCAGACAGGGATCGCTCACTGAAGCTTTCTTT. Protein product: CASRQGSLTEAFF.

This clone was counted a few times. The rearrangement uses TRBV28 and TRBJ2-1; possibly TRBD1 for D (6 bases). Deletions cut 3 bases from V and 9 bases from J, with 9 bases between. This CDR3 region has 12 residues. Germline V CDR1 and CDR2: MDHEN, SYDVKM. The CDR3 region has the DNA TGTGCCAGCAGTTTTGAACAGGGTGAGCAGTTCTTC. It codes for CASSFEQGEQFF.

The CDR3 DNA is TGCAGCGTTGAGGGGGGGCGCGAGCAGTACTTC. Protein product: CSVEGGREQYF. The chain uses TRBV29-1 and TRBJ2-7; D might be TRBD2 (7 bases). The germline V gene encodes CDR1 SQVTM and CDR2 ANQGSEA. V lost 3 bases to trimming and J lost 6 bases, with 9 bases between them. The CDR3 consists of 11 residues.

CDR3 sequence reads: CASSEEKGDEAFF. CDR3 in DNA: TGTGCCAGCAGTGAGGAAAAGGGGGATGAAGCTTTCTTT. The chain employs TRBV2 and TRBJ1-1; TRBD1 might be the D (6 bases). The CDR3 consists of 13 residues. Looked up from germline, CDR1 is SNHLY and CDR2 is FYNNEI. Trimming removed 3 bases from V and 7 bases from J, with 12 bases in between.

The genes are TRBV19 and TRBJ2-5, with 14 bases aligning to TRBD2. The CDR3 extends over 16 amino acids. Germline V gene sequence: CDR1 LNHDA, CDR2 SQIVND (reference sequence). The V segment lost 6 bases and the J segment 4 bases; nucleotides outside the gene matches: 7. CDR3: CASRRLGTSGRETQYF. In DNA form, the CDR3 reads TGTGCCAGTAGGAGACTCGGGACTAGCGGGAGAGAGACCCAGTACTTC.

This clone was seen a handful of times. The V call is TRBV11-2, the J call TRBJ1-2; D remains unclear. The CDR3 covers 13 residues. Germline V gives CDR1 SGHAT, CDR2 FQNNGV. Trimming removed 2 bases at V and 5 bases at J, with 9 bases between. CDR3 amino acids: CASSLSGAYGYTF. In DNA form, the CDR3 reads TGTGCCAGCAGCTTAAGCGGAGCTTATGGCTACACCTTC.

The chain couples TRBV11-2 to TRBJ2-7, with 8 nucleotides matching TRBD1. The CDR3 extends over 15 amino acids. The junction had 7 bases not matched to a gene; V was cut back by 2 bases and J by 4 bases. CDR1 is SGHAT, CDR2 FQNNGV, per germline. The CDR3 DNA sequence: TGTGCCAGCAGCTTATGGGCAGGGGGCATATACGAGCAGTACTTC. It yields the protein CASSLWAGGIYEQYF.

The J gene is TRBJ2-1, the V gene TRBV5-1; 8 nucleotides agree with TRBD2. V lost 5 bases to trimming and J lost 5 bases; unmatched junction nucleotides: 12. The CDR3 is 16 residues long. Germline values: CDR1 SGHRS, CDR2 YFSETQ. In DNA, the CDR3 is TGCGCCAGCAGTCGAACCGGGACTAGTGGGAACAATGAGCAGTTCTTC. Its translation: CASSRTGTSGNNEQFF.

This clone has only one observation. The rearrangement joins TRBV28 to TRBJ2-7; tentative D call: TRBD2 (5 bases). V lost 1 base and J lost 2, with 12 bases in between. The CDR3 runs 15 residues. The germline V gene has CDR1 MDHEN and CDR2 SYDVKM. Here the CDR3 reads CASSLYGVLAYEQYF. CDR3 nucleotide sequence: TGTGCCAGCAGTTTATACGGGGTGTTGGCCTACGAGCAGTACTTC.